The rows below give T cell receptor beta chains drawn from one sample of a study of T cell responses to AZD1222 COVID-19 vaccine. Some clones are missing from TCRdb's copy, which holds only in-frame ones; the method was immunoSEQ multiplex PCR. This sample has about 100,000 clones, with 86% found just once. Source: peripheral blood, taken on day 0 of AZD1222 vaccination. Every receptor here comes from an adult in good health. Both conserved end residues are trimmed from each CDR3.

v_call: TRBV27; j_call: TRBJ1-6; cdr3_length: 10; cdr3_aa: ASNRGGSPLH
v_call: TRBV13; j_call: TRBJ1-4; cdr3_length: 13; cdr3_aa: ASSISYGGNEKLF
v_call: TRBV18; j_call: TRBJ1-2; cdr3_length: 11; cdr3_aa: ASSPGQGYGYT
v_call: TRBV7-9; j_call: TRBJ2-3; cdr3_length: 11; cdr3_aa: ASSFSSSDTQY
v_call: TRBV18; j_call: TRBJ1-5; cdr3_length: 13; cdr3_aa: ASSPIGQNNQPQH
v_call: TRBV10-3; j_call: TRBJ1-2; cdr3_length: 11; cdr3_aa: AIGAGANYGYT
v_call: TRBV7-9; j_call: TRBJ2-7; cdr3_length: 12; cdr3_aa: ASSLAGAVGEQY
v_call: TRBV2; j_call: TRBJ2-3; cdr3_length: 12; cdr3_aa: ASRDRVWTDTQY
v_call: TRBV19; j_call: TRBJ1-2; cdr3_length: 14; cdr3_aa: ASSIAEGLGGYGYT
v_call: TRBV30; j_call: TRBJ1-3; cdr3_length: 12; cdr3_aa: AWNDRSGGNTIY
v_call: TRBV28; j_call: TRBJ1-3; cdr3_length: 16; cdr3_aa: ASSFLPGQRSSGNTIY
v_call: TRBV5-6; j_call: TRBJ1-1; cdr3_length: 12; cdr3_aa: ASSYRTGDLGAF
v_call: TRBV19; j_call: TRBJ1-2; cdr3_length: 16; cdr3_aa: ASSPQKTGTAANYGYT
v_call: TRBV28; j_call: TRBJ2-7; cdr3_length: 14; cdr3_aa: ASSSPSFGGGYEQY
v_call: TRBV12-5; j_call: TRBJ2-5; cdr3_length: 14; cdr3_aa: ASGSGTSVVEETQY
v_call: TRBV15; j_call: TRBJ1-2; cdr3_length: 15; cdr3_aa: ATSRDPGTGVGYGYT
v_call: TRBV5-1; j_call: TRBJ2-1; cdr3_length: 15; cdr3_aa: ASSLTGLSSSYNEQF
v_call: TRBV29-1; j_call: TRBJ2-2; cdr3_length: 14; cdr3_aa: SVGLAGGSNTGELF
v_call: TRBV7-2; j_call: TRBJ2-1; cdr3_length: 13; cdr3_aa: ASSLLRLAGGEQF
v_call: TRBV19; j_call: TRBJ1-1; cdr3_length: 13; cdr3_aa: ASSPRSQANTEAF
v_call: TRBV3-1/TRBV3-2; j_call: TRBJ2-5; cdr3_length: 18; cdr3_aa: ASSQDPAGGPIGSGETQY
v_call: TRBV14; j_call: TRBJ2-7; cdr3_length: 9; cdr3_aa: ASSLNHEQY
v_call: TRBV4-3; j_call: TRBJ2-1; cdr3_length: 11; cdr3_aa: ASSQGGIDEQF
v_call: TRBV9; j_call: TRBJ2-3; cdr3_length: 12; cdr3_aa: ASSGGQGANTQY
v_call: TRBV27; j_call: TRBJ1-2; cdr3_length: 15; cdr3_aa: ASSPSRTGRSAGGYT
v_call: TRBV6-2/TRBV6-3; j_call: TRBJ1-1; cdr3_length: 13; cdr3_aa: ASRPIGQSMTEAF
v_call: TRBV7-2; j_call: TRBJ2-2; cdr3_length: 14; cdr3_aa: ASSLVLGGRTGELF